The 15 T cell receptor beta chains below come from one sample, sequenced in a study of cytomegalovirus exposure and HLA in healthy donors (dated by TCRdb to 2017 to 2019). Library preparation was by the immunoSEQ multiplex PCR assay. For the multiplex PCR, a mixture combining 60 forward primers for TCR Vbeta segments and 13 reverse primers for TCR Jbeta segments was used. TCRdb re-hosts the immuneACCESS table, in-frame sequences only. Its copies lack some clones; in the studies checked, an unresolved V gene accounts for under half of them, and the cause for the rest is not known. The sample's table lists a count of about 58,000 clones. Jointly, the top ten make up less than 2.5% of the sample. What was sequenced was PBMCs. These receptors were obtained from a woman younger than 35 in good health and CMV-seronegative.

V gene TRBV29-1 combines with J gene TRBJ1-2; D is ambiguous. Germline V gene data show CDR1 as SQVTM and CDR2 as ANQGSEA. The V and J ends lost 6 bases and 7 bases respectively, with 27 bases between them. The CDR3 covers 16 residues. The CDR3 sequence: CSVSGNPFLTFSGYTF. The CDR3 coding sequence is TGCAGCGTGAGTGGTAACCCGTTTTTAACGTTTAGTGGCTACACCTTC.

This chain connects TRBV4-2 to TRBJ1-2; 8 nucleotides align to TRBD1. Trimming cost V 11 bases and J 5 bases; bases outside gene matches: 7. The germline CDR1 and CDR2 sequences are LGHNA and YNFKEQ. The CDR3 runs to 12 residues. CDR3 region: CAVQGAEYGYTF. The CDR3 nucleotides are TGTGCCGTTCAGGGGGCAGAATATGGCTACACCTTC.

The chain employs TRBV6-1 and TRBJ1-1; D unresolved. This CDR3 region has 14 residues. Per germline, CDR1 MNHNS and CDR2 SASEGT. The V gene lost 6 bases and the J gene lost 7 bases, with 18 bases spanning the gap. The CDR3 sequence: CASSLRTPVYEAFF. The CDR3 region has the DNA TGTGCCAGCAGCCTTCGGACTCCTGTCTATGAAGCTTTCTTT.

As regards this clone: Compared with germline, one end of the junction differs, possibly owing to a read error. The rearrangement links TRBV7-6 to TRBJ2-1, with D hard to call. Germline CDR1 SGHVS, CDR2 FNYEAQ. The length of the CDR3 is 13 residues. In DNA, the CDR3 is TGTGCCAGCAGCCCAATCCCTAATTTTGACTGGCTCTTC. Protein: CASSPIPNFDWLF.

The chain recombines TRBV6-5 with TRBJ1-4; D is perhaps TRBD1 (6 bases). In germline, CDR1 is MNHEY, CDR2 SVGAGI. V was clipped by 5 bases and J by 6 bases, with 13 bases between them. The CDR3 has 14 residues. DNA for the CDR3: TGTGCCAGCAGTCCCCAGGGGACGGATGAAAAACTGTTTTTT. The encoded protein is CASSPQGTDEKLFF.

This chain links TRBV5-1 with TRBJ1-3; D is perhaps TRBD1 (6 bases). This CDR3 is built from 16 residues. Trimming removed 4 bases from V and 0 bases from J, with 14 bases in between. The germline CDR1 and CDR2 sequences are SGHRS and YFSETQ. The CDR3 nucleotides read TGCGCCAGCAGCCCGCAGGGGCCTTCCTCTGGAAACACCATATATTTT. Amino acid sequence: CASSPQGPSSGNTIYF. The full variable domain, in which reference TRBV5-1 and TRBJ1-3 provide the parts outside the CDR3, is KAGVTQTPRYLIKTRGQQVTLSCSPISGHRSVSWYQQTPGQGLQFLFEYFSETQRNKGNFPGRFSGRQFSNSRSEMNVSTLELGDSALYLCASSPQGPSSGNTIYFGEGSWLTVV.

The CDR3 DNA sequence: TGTGCCAGCAGCGTAGTAGGGGCAGGAGAAGCTTTCTTT. It specifies CASSVVGAGEAFF. This chain uses TRBV9 with TRBJ1-1; tentative D call: TRBD1 (5 bases). The CDR3 totals 13 residues. The V gene lost 0 bases and the J gene lost 8 bases, with 11 bases spanning the gap. Looked up from germline, CDR1 is SGDLS and CDR2 is YYNGEE.

This chain links TRBV2 with TRBJ1-2; D is undetermined. CDR3 length: 12 amino acids. Germline values: CDR1 SNHLY, CDR2 FYNNEI. V shed 10 bases and J shed 0 bases, with 9 bases lying between them. This CDR3 is CATTPSNYGYTF. CDR3 sequence (DNA): TGTGCCACCACACCGTCTAACTATGGCTACACCTTC. Filled out from reference TRBV2 and TRBJ1-2, the complete variable domain reads EPEVTQTPSHQVTQMGQEVILRCVPISNHLYFYWYRQILGQKVEFLVSFYNNEISEKSEIFDDQFSVERPDGSNFTLKIRSTKLEDSAMYFCATTPSNYGYTFGSGTRLTVV.

This chain uses TRBV6-1 with TRBJ2-2; tentative D call: TRBD2 (6 bases). Per germline, CDR1 MNHNS and CDR2 SASEGT. Between the trimmed V and J ends, which lost 6 bases and 6 bases, there was a span of 11 bases. The CDR3 has 13 residues. CDR3 bases: TGTGCCAGCAGATGGTGGGAGGCCGGGGAGCTGTTTTTT. Residues: CASRWWEAGELFF.

The V gene is TRBV11-3, the J gene TRBJ2-4, with D unresolved. With 6 bases removed from V and 0 bases from J, the gap between germline ends came to 9 bases. This CDR3 comprises 14 residues. The germline gives CDR1 SGHNT, CDR2 YENEEA. CDR3 nucleotides: TGTGCCAGCAGTCTCCAGTTAGCCAAAAACATTCAGTACTTC. It is translated as CASSLQLAKNIQYF.

The V call is TRBV5-1, the J call TRBJ2-2, with D perhaps TRBD2 (6 bases). The V and J ends lost 2 bases and 0 bases respectively, with 8 bases between them. The length of the CDR3 is 15 residues. The germline V gene has CDR1 SGHRS and CDR2 YFSETQ. For the CDR3, the DNA is TGCGCCAGCAGCTTACTAGCATCGAACACCGGGGAGCTGTTTTTT. Translating gives CASSLLASNTGELFF.

The chain recombines TRBV7-9 with TRBJ1-1; 10 bases match TRBD1. Germline assignment: CDR1 SEHNR and CDR2 FQNEAQ (reference sequence). The CDR3 runs 15 residues. V was pared by 1 base and J by 1 base, with 0 bases of the junction left unmatched. The CDR3 loop is CASSLGDRGNTEAFF. CDR3 nucleotides: TGTGCCAGCAGCTTAGGGGACAGGGGGAACACTGAAGCTTTCTTT.

The chain is built from TRBV2 and TRBJ2-2, with a possible D match to TRBD1 (6 bases). The ends were cut back, 8 bases at V and 1 base at J, with 11 bases in the middle. The CDR3 length is 14 residues. Germline V gene data show CDR1 as SNHLY and CDR2 as FYNNEI. DNA for the CDR3: TGTGCCAGCTGTGTGACAGGGAACACCGGGGAGCTGTTTTTT. Translation: CASCVTGNTGELFF.

The chain has TRBV5-1 and TRBJ1-1; the D is unclear. The CDR3 totals 15 residues. V gave up 0 bases and J gave up 11 bases, with 20 bases separating them. CDR1 and CDR2 (germline): SGHRS, YFSETQ. Here the CDR3 reads CASSLVGGSSPPAFF. CDR3 DNA: TGCGCCAGCAGCTTGGTCGGTGGGAGCTCCCCGCCGGCTTTCTTT.

The V and J genes are TRBV27 and TRBJ1-2, with D unresolved. CDR3 length equals 14 residues. The germline V and J ends were trimmed by 6 bases and 5 bases, with 16 bases remaining between them. Germline CDR1 is MNHEY and CDR2 is SMNVEV (reference sequence). For the CDR3, the DNA is TGTGCCAGCAGCGCAGCCGGGTTGAGGTATGGCTACACCTTC. This gives the protein CASSAAGLRYGYTF.